This is a list of T cell receptor beta chains from one sample in a study of blood T cell repertoires in COVID-19. The protocol was immunoSEQ multiplex PCR, while the TCRdb copy is restricted to in-frame clones and leaves out a portion. The sample consists of some 150,000 clones, roughly 84% of them appearing once. The sequenced material came from PBMCs or T cells enriched from blood (not recorded which). The receptors shown here come from a man between 45 and 60 years old who had recovered from COVID-19. Each CDR3 is given with its conserved first and last residue. Fields, in order: D gene, J gene, V gene, clone size, CDR3 DNA, CDR3 protein. D genes are given only for firm matches. Rows give clone size only sometimes, using once, few, many, or a class for an expanded clone.

d_call: .
j_call: TRBJ1-1
v_call: TRBV28
clone_size: .
cdr3_nt: TGTGCCATCCACGAGGGAACTGAAGCTTTCTTT
cdr3_aa: CAIHEGTEAFF

d_call: .
j_call: TRBJ2-3
v_call: TRBV5-1
clone_size: .
cdr3_nt: TGCGCCAGCAGCTTGGCCGGGTCAGATACGCAGTATTTT
cdr3_aa: CASSLAGSDTQYF

d_call: .
j_call: TRBJ1-2
v_call: TRBV7-2
clone_size: .
cdr3_nt: TGTGCCAGCAGCAGAGGACGGGGCTATGGCTACACCTTC
cdr3_aa: CASSRGRGYGYTF

d_call: .
j_call: TRBJ1-2
v_call: TRBV28
clone_size: .
cdr3_nt: TGTGCCAGCAGTTTACCTCACAGTTACGGCTACACCTTC
cdr3_aa: CASSLPHSYGYTF

d_call: .
j_call: TRBJ1-2
v_call: TRBV12-3/TRBV12-4
clone_size: few
cdr3_nt: TGTGCCAGCAGTTTGGACAGTAACTATGGCTACACCTTC
cdr3_aa: CASSLDSNYGYTF

d_call: TRBD2
j_call: TRBJ2-3
v_call: TRBV29-1
clone_size: .
cdr3_nt: TGCAGCTTCACGGGGCTAGCGGGGGGGCCCCGTAGAGATACGCAGTATTTT
cdr3_aa: CSFTGLAGGPRRDTQYF

d_call: .
j_call: TRBJ1-2
v_call: TRBV12-3/TRBV12-4
clone_size: .
cdr3_nt: TGTGCCAGCAGAAAGACAGGACTGTATGGCTACACCTTC
cdr3_aa: CASRKTGLYGYTF

d_call: .
j_call: TRBJ1-3
v_call: TRBV6-5
clone_size: .
cdr3_nt: TGTGCCAGCAGTTCTAGGGGGACTGGAAACACCATATATTTT
cdr3_aa: CASSSRGTGNTIYF

d_call: TRBD2
j_call: TRBJ2-1
v_call: TRBV5-1
clone_size: .
cdr3_nt: TGCGCCAGCAGCTTCTTAGCGGGGGGCCGCGAGAATGAGCAGTTCTTC
cdr3_aa: CASSFLAGGRENEQFF

d_call: TRBD1
j_call: TRBJ1-5
v_call: TRBV6-2/TRBV6-3
clone_size: .
cdr3_nt: TGTGCCAGCAGTTTCGACAGGGGGTTTTATCAGCCCCAGCATTTT
cdr3_aa: CASSFDRGFYQPQHF

d_call: .
j_call: TRBJ2-5
v_call: TRBV19
clone_size: once
cdr3_nt: TGTGCCAGTAGTACGCGTAGGGGCCAAGAGACCCAGTACTTC
cdr3_aa: CASSTRRGQETQYF

d_call: .
j_call: TRBJ2-3
v_call: TRBV11-3
clone_size: .
cdr3_nt: TGTGCCAGCAGCCTTGGGTCCGGCGGTAGCACAGATACGCAGTATTTT
cdr3_aa: CASSLGSGGSTDTQYF

d_call: .
j_call: TRBJ2-5
v_call: TRBV2
clone_size: .
cdr3_nt: TGTGCCAGCAGTGAGGAGCGGTTTTTTGCGGAGACCCAGTACTTC
cdr3_aa: CASSEERFFAETQYF

d_call: .
j_call: TRBJ2-7
v_call: TRBV20-1
clone_size: .
cdr3_nt: TGCAGTGCTAGTGTCAGGACCTACGAGCAGTACTTC
cdr3_aa: CSASVRTYEQYF

d_call: .
j_call: TRBJ1-2
v_call: TRBV24-1
clone_size: .
cdr3_nt: TGTGCCACAGCCGGGACTGAACGTGGCTATGGCTACACCTTC
cdr3_aa: CATAGTERGYGYTF

d_call: TRBD2
j_call: TRBJ2-5
v_call: TRBV10-1
clone_size: .
cdr3_nt: TGCGCCAGCAGTAGCGGGGGGCAAGAGACCCAGTACTTC
cdr3_aa: CASSSGGQETQYF

d_call: .
j_call: TRBJ1-2
v_call: TRBV9
clone_size: .
cdr3_nt: TGTGCCAGCAGCCTTGGGACAACCGACCCCTCCTATGGCTACACCTTC
cdr3_aa: CASSLGTTDPSYGYTF

d_call: .
j_call: TRBJ2-7
v_call: TRBV28
clone_size: .
cdr3_nt: TGTGCCAGCAGTTTTGCGGCAGCGCTACAGGGGCAGTACTTC
cdr3_aa: CASSFAAALQGQYF

d_call: .
j_call: TRBJ1-1
v_call: TRBV12-3/TRBV12-4
clone_size: .
cdr3_nt: TGTGCCAGCAGTTCGAGGGCAGGCACTGAAGCTTTCTTT
cdr3_aa: CASSSRAGTEAFF

d_call: TRBD2
j_call: TRBJ2-3
v_call: TRBV10-2
clone_size: .
cdr3_nt: TGCGCCAGCAGTGTAACTAGCGGGGGCACAGATACGCAGTATTTT
cdr3_aa: CASSVTSGGTDTQYF

d_call: TRBD1
j_call: TRBJ1-1
v_call: TRBV30
clone_size: .
cdr3_nt: TGTGCCTGGAGTGTGTCCAACAGGGGGCTTAGGAACACTGAAGCTTTCTTT
cdr3_aa: CAWSVSNRGLRNTEAFF

d_call: .
j_call: TRBJ1-1
v_call: TRBV12-3/TRBV12-4
clone_size: .
cdr3_nt: TGTGCCAGCCGAAACTCAGGGAACGCTGAAGCTTTCTTT
cdr3_aa: CASRNSGNAEAFF

d_call: TRBD1
j_call: TRBJ1-1
v_call: TRBV24-1
clone_size: once
cdr3_nt: TGTGCCACCAGTGATTTGGCCCGGACAGGGAACACTGAAGCTTTCTTT
cdr3_aa: CATSDLARTGNTEAFF

d_call: .
j_call: TRBJ1-1
v_call: TRBV7-6
clone_size: .
cdr3_nt: TGTGCCAGCAGCTTATTAGGCAGGGTAGCTGAAGCTTTCTTT
cdr3_aa: CASSLLGRVAEAFF

d_call: TRBD2
j_call: TRBJ2-7
v_call: TRBV19
clone_size: .
cdr3_nt: TGTGCCAGTAGTACCGCGCTCGGGACTAGCGGTTTCTCCTACGAGCAGTACTTC
cdr3_aa: CASSTALGTSGFSYEQYF

d_call: TRBD1
j_call: TRBJ1-1
v_call: TRBV6-5
clone_size: .
cdr3_nt: TGTGCCAGCACTCGGGACAGGGGGCAAGCTGAAGCTTTCTTT
cdr3_aa: CASTRDRGQAEAFF

d_call: .
j_call: TRBJ2-5
v_call: TRBV5-6
clone_size: once
cdr3_nt: TGTGCCAGCAGCTTTGGGGCAGGGGTAAAGGAGACCCAGTACTTC
cdr3_aa: CASSFGAGVKETQYF

d_call: .
j_call: TRBJ2-2
v_call: TRBV5-6
clone_size: once
cdr3_nt: TGTGCCAGCAGCTTGGTCTCTCGGGCCGGGGAGCTGTTTTTT
cdr3_aa: CASSLVSRAGELFF

d_call: .
j_call: TRBJ2-5
v_call: TRBV9
clone_size: .
cdr3_nt: TGTGCCAGCAGCGTAGCTACCAATTCGGGGGAGACCCAGTACTTC
cdr3_aa: CASSVATNSGETQYF

d_call: .
j_call: TRBJ1-1
v_call: TRBV27
clone_size: .
cdr3_nt: TGTGCCAGCAGTTTATTGGCAAACCGACTCAAGGCCACTGAAGCTTTCTTT
cdr3_aa: CASSLLANRLKATEAFF

d_call: .
j_call: TRBJ2-3
v_call: TRBV18
clone_size: .
cdr3_nt: TGTGCCAGCTCACCACCTATTGGTCTAGTCCACACAGATACGCAGTATTTT
cdr3_aa: CASSPPIGLVHTDTQYF

d_call: TRBD1
j_call: TRBJ2-7
v_call: TRBV24-1
clone_size: .
cdr3_nt: TGTGCCACCAGTGATTCAGGACAGGGTGCATTCGAGCAGTACTTC
cdr3_aa: CATSDSGQGAFEQYF

d_call: .
j_call: TRBJ2-2
v_call: TRBV30
clone_size: .
cdr3_nt: TGTGCCTGGAGGAGACAGCCGAACACCGGGGAGCTGTTTTTT
cdr3_aa: CAWRRQPNTGELFF

d_call: TRBD1
j_call: TRBJ1-1
v_call: TRBV3-1/TRBV3-2
clone_size: .
cdr3_nt: TGTGCCAGCAGCCAAGGGGACAGGGGAATTCGGACTGAAGCTTTCTTT
cdr3_aa: CASSQGDRGIRTEAFF

d_call: TRBD1
j_call: TRBJ2-7
v_call: TRBV27
clone_size: .
cdr3_nt: TGTGCCAGCAGTTCAGGACAGGGAGTTGGGCAGTACTTC
cdr3_aa: CASSSGQGVGQYF

d_call: .
j_call: TRBJ1-4
v_call: TRBV24-1
clone_size: .
cdr3_nt: TGTGCCACCACCGACCAGGGGACTAATGAAAAACTGTTTTTT
cdr3_aa: CATTDQGTNEKLFF

d_call: .
j_call: TRBJ1-2
v_call: TRBV5-1
clone_size: .
cdr3_nt: TGCGCCAGCAGCCCATTGGCCGGGGACATTAACTATGGCTACACCTTC
cdr3_aa: CASSPLAGDINYGYTF

d_call: .
j_call: TRBJ2-2
v_call: TRBV2
clone_size: .
cdr3_nt: TGTGCCAGCATTCCCCCCACAGGGATCGGGGAGCTGTTTTTT
cdr3_aa: CASIPPTGIGELFF

d_call: .
j_call: TRBJ1-1
v_call: TRBV19
clone_size: .
cdr3_nt: TGTGCCAGTAGTACTTACAGCGCGGGGAACACTGAAGCTTTCTTT
cdr3_aa: CASSTYSAGNTEAFF

d_call: .
j_call: TRBJ1-2
v_call: TRBV6-1
clone_size: .
cdr3_nt: TGTGCCAGCAGTGAACAACAGGGAAATGGCTACACCTTC
cdr3_aa: CASSEQQGNGYTF

d_call: .
j_call: TRBJ1-2
v_call: TRBV9
clone_size: .
cdr3_nt: TGTGCCAGCAGCGTAGAGGCGGACTACTATGGCTACACCTTC
cdr3_aa: CASSVEADYYGYTF

d_call: .
j_call: TRBJ1-5
v_call: TRBV9
clone_size: .
cdr3_nt: TGTGCCAGCAGCGTCGGGACTACGAATCAGCCCCAGCATTTT
cdr3_aa: CASSVGTTNQPQHF

d_call: TRBD2
j_call: TRBJ2-2
v_call: TRBV11-2
clone_size: .
cdr3_nt: TGTGCCAGCAGCTTAGTAGGGACGAAGCGGGGAGGGGAGCTGTTTTTT
cdr3_aa: CASSLVGTKRGGELFF

d_call: .
j_call: TRBJ1-1
v_call: TRBV28
clone_size: .
cdr3_nt: TGTGCCAGCAGTTTGAGAGCCCTTGAAGCTTTCTTT
cdr3_aa: CASSLRALEAFF

d_call: TRBD1
j_call: TRBJ1-1
v_call: TRBV2
clone_size: few
cdr3_nt: TGTGCCAGTGGACAGGCCCCGAACACTGAAGCTTTCTTT
cdr3_aa: CASGQAPNTEAFF

d_call: TRBD1
j_call: TRBJ2-7
v_call: TRBV9
clone_size: .
cdr3_nt: TGTGCCAGCAGCGTAGAGGACAGGGTCGGCGAGCAGTACTTC
cdr3_aa: CASSVEDRVGEQYF

d_call: TRBD1
j_call: TRBJ2-1
v_call: TRBV9
clone_size: .
cdr3_nt: TGTGCCAGCAGCGGAACTTCAGACAGGGCTTCCTACAATGAGCAGTTCTTC
cdr3_aa: CASSGTSDRASYNEQFF

d_call: TRBD2
j_call: TRBJ2-3
v_call: TRBV6-4
clone_size: many
cdr3_nt: TGTGCCAGCAGTGAAATAGCGGGGGGCACAGATACGCAGTATTTT
cdr3_aa: CASSEIAGGTDTQYF

d_call: .
j_call: TRBJ2-6
v_call: TRBV15
clone_size: .
cdr3_nt: TGTGCCACCGGGGCCGGCAGACGCTCTGGGGCCAACGTCCTGACTTTC
cdr3_aa: CATGAGRRSGANVLTF

d_call: TRBD2
j_call: TRBJ2-1
v_call: TRBV4-2
clone_size: once
cdr3_nt: TGTGCCAGCAGCCCCTCCGGGGAGCGGGGTTGGGCTGAGCAGTTCTTC
cdr3_aa: CASSPSGERGWAEQFF

d_call: .
j_call: TRBJ2-3
v_call: TRBV19
clone_size: .
cdr3_nt: TGTGCCAGTAGTATCGGGAGCTTAGAAACAGATACGCAGTATTTT
cdr3_aa: CASSIGSLETDTQYF

d_call: .
j_call: TRBJ1-3
v_call: TRBV25-1
clone_size: .
cdr3_nt: TGTGCCAGCAGGGCTCAGGGTTGGGGAAACACCATATATTTT
cdr3_aa: CASRAQGWGNTIYF

d_call: TRBD1
j_call: TRBJ1-6
v_call: TRBV2
clone_size: .
cdr3_nt: TGTGCCAGCAAAAATCCGGGACAGGGCCAATCACCCCTCCACTTT
cdr3_aa: CASKNPGQGQSPLHF

d_call: TRBD1
j_call: TRBJ1-2
v_call: TRBV5-1
clone_size: .
cdr3_nt: TGCGCCAGCAGCTTGGGGGACAGGACTTCCTATGGCTACACCTTC
cdr3_aa: CASSLGDRTSYGYTF